This entry lists 32 T cell receptor beta chains sequenced from one sample in a study of a mutant IDH1 vaccine in newly diagnosed glioma. Regarding time point: week 47, end of study. The investigators gave 300 ug of mutant IDH1 20-mer peptide in each vaccine dose, together with topical imiquimod. Method: immunoSEQ multiplex PCR; TCRdb's copy keeps in-frame clones and lacks some. The data hold 50,000 to 55,000 clones, with 65% observed a single time. What these receptors recognize is not known. Source: peripheral blood mononuclear cells (PBMCs), taken from a glioma patient whose treatment included an IDH1 peptide vaccine. All receptors come from a man in his forties with glioma. Some clones in this sample may be carry-over from other donors' samples.

The chain combines TRBV6-1 with TRBJ2-3, with a possible D match to TRBD1 (5 bases). The CDR3 has 13 amino acids. CDR1 MNHNS and CDR2 SASEGT come from the germline V gene. Trimming took off 6 bases at V and 11 bases at J, with 18 bases between the two ends. The CDR3 region has the DNA TGTGCCAGCAGCCTGACGCCTGGGGCGTTGCAGTATTTT. This gives the protein CASSLTPGALQYF.

V gene TRBV5-4 combines with J gene TRBJ1-1; D is uncertain. CDR3 length: 15 residues. V gave up 0 bases and J gave up 2 bases, with 11 bases separating them. The germline V gene encodes CDR1 SGHNT and CDR2 YYREEE (reference sequence). The CDR3: CASSLGMGSNTEAFF. CDR3 DNA: TGTGCCAGCAGCTTGGGTATGGGATCCAACACTGAAGCTTTCTTT.

The chain has TRBV9 and TRBJ2-1; 11 positions match TRBD1. The CDR3 runs to 17 residues. CDR1 and CDR2 (germline): SGDLS, YYNGEE. J lost 10 bases, V lost 0 bases, and 12 bases had no gene match. For the CDR3, the DNA is TGTGCCAGCAGCGTAGCTGCCGGGACAGGGGGATTCCGGGAGCAGTTCTTC. Amino acids: CASSVAAGTGGFREQFF. Together with reference TRBV9 and TRBJ2-1, the CDR3 gives the full variable domain: DSGVTQTPKHLITATGQRVTLRCSPRSGDLSVYWYQQSLDQGLQFLIQYYNGEERAKGNILERFSAQQFPDLHSELNLSSLELGDSALYFCASSVAAGTGGFREQFFGPGTRLTVL.

This chain links TRBV20-1 with TRBJ1-4; no clear D gene. Trimming stripped 7 bases from V and 8 bases from J, with 11 bases between. The CDR3 totals 11 residues. CDR1 and CDR2 from the germline V gene are DFQATT and SNEGSKA (reference sequence). The CDR3 is CSGWGGEKLFF. CDR3 DNA: TGCAGTGGATGGGGAGGGGAAAAACTGTTTTTT.

The V and J genes are TRBV2 and TRBJ1-5; D gene uncertain. This CDR3 contains 14 residues. CDR1 and CDR2 from the germline V gene are SNHLY and FYNNEI. The V and J ends lost 4 bases and 2 bases respectively, with 9 bases between them. Here the CDR3 DNA reads TGTGCCAGCAGTGGGGGTGGGGGCAATCAGCCCCAGCATTTT. Residues: CASSGGGGNQPQHF. Using reference TRBV2 and TRBJ1-5 for the parts outside the CDR3, the full variable domain is EPEVTQTPSHQVTQMGQEVILRCVPISNHLYFYWYRQILGQKVEFLVSFYNNEISEKSEIFDDQFSVERPDGSNFTLKIRSTKLEDSAMYFCASSGGGGNQPQHFGDGTRLSIL.

This rearrangement joins TRBV27 to TRBJ1-5; 7 positions agree with TRBD1. Germline-derived CDR1 and CDR2 are MNHEY and SMNVEV (reference sequence). The CDR3 is 19 amino acids. Losses at the gene ends were 2 bases for V and 0 bases for J; bases not matched to a gene: 13. The CDR3 here is CASSLRGPGRVDSNQPQHF. Written as DNA, the CDR3 is TGTGCCAGCAGTTTAAGGGGGCCGGGGCGAGTGGATAGCAATCAGCCCCAGCATTTT.

This chain joins TRBV6-5 and TRBJ2-7; 7 bases are a match to TRBD2. Per the germline V gene, CDR1 is MNHEY and CDR2 is SVGAGI. V shed 4 bases and J 2 bases; nucleotides not matched to a gene: 5. The CDR3 is 14 amino acids. In DNA, the CDR3 is TGTGCCAGCAGTTGGGGGGGAGAGACCTACGAGCAGTACTTC. Its translation: CASSWGGETYEQYF.

The chain carries TRBV19 and TRBJ2-7; D not certain. Germline V lookup: CDR1 LNHDA, CDR2 SQIVND (reference sequence). This CDR3 has 13 residues. Between the trimmed V and J ends, which lost 1 base and 6 bases, there was a span of 10 bases. CDR3 sequence (DNA): TGTGCCAGTAGTATAGTGTTCCGGGCCGAGCAGTACTTC. This codes for CASSIVFRAEQYF.

In its sample, this clone was seen a few times. CDR3 DNA sequence: TGTGCCAGCAGCTATCTGATAGGGCAGGGGTACACTGAAGCTTTCTTT. It encodes CASSYLIGQGYTEAFF. The V gene is TRBV21-1, the J gene TRBJ1-1; no DNA check was done on the table's D call, TRBD1. TRBV21-1 is an annotated pseudogene. This CDR3 is 16 amino acids long.

The gene calls are TRBV6-5 and TRBJ2-7; 10 bases fit TRBD1. The J segment lost 7 bases and the V segment lost 8 bases, leaving 17 bases of the junction unmatched. Germline V gene data show CDR1 as MNHEY and CDR2 as SVGAGI. CDR3 size: 16 residues. CDR3 amino acids: CASRYSGTGVSGEQYF. CDR3 DNA sequence: TGTGCCAGCCGGTACTCCGGGACAGGGGTGTCCGGTGAGCAGTACTTC.

This clone was found a few times. This chain links TRBV7-8 with TRBJ1-2; tentatively, D is TRBD1 (5 bases). CDR3 length: 13 amino acids. Deletions cut 5 bases from V and 4 bases from J, with 11 bases between. CDR1 is SGHVS, CDR2 FQNEAQ, per germline. The CDR3 reads CASSPGGAYGYTF. The CDR3 DNA is TGTGCCAGCAGCCCAGGCGGGGCCTATGGCTACACCTTC. The full variable domain, with the rest looked up from reference TRBV7-8 and TRBJ1-2, is GAGVSQSPRYKVAKRGQDVALRCDPISGHVSLFWYQQALGQGPEFLTYFQNEAQLDKSGLPSDRFFAERPEGSVSTLKIQRTQQEDSAVYLCASSPGGAYGYTFGSGTRLTVV.

The genes are TRBV7-6 and TRBJ1-6; TRBD1 might be the D (5 bases). Per the germline V gene, CDR1 is SGHVS and CDR2 is FNYEAQ. CDR3 length: 14 amino acids. V lost 7 bases to trimming and J lost 7 bases, with 14 bases between them. The CDR3 DNA sequence: TGTGCCAGCACGGGACGAGGGCGGAATTCACCCCTCCACTTT. Its protein is CASTGRGRNSPLHF.

This clone was counted a few times. This chain links TRBV7-9 with TRBJ2-2, with 9 nucleotides matching TRBD1. Trimming cost V 5 bases and J 6 bases; bases outside gene matches: 10. This CDR3 is 16 amino acids long. Per the germline V gene, CDR1 is SEHNR and CDR2 is FQNEAQ (reference sequence). This chain's CDR3 is CASSLGTGKSSGELFF. The CDR3 region has the DNA TGTGCCAGCAGCCTGGGGACAGGGAAAAGTTCCGGGGAGCTGTTTTTT.

This clone has only one observation. The rearrangement uses TRBV28 and TRBJ2-7; 9 bases fit TRBD1. V was pared by 4 bases and J by 1 base, with 5 bases of the junction left unmatched. Germline V gene data show CDR1 as MDHEN and CDR2 as SYDVKM. The CDR3 spans 15 residues. The CDR3 nucleotides are TGTGCCAGCAGTTGGGGACAGGGTCTGTCCTACGAGCAGTACTTC. It yields the protein CASSWGQGLSYEQYF. Full variable domain (rest looked up from reference TRBV28 and TRBJ2-7): DVKVTQSSRYLVKRTGEKVFLECVQDMDHENMFWYRQDPGLGLRLIYFSYDVKMKEKGDIPEGYSVSREKKERFSLILESASTNQTSMYLCASSWGQGLSYEQYFGPGTRLTVT.

Only a few counts were recorded for this clone. This chain joins TRBV4-1 and TRBJ2-3; 7 bases are a match to TRBD1. The CDR3 runs to 16 residues. V lost 2 bases, J lost 4 bases, and 9 bases stayed unmatched. Germline V gives CDR1 MGHRA, CDR2 YSYEKL. CDR3 coding DNA: TGCGCCAGCAGCCAACCGACAGGGAAGTTAGCAGATACGCAGTATTTT. It specifies CASSQPTGKLADTQYF.

The chain joins TRBV19 to TRBJ2-3; a weak D match, TRBD2 (7 bases). Per germline, CDR1 LNHDA and CDR2 SQIVND (reference sequence). The CDR3 runs 17 residues. V lost 3 bases, J lost 3 bases, and 19 bases lay in between. The CDR3 region has the DNA TGTGCCAGTAGTATCGTTCCGGGGGGCATAGGAACAGATACGCAGTATTTT. This codes for CASSIVPGGIGTDTQYF.

The chain is built from TRBV28 and TRBJ2-3, with D hard to call. The germline V and J ends were trimmed by 3 bases and 5 bases, with 3 bases remaining between them. The CDR3 spans 11 residues. CDR1 is MDHEN and CDR2 is SYDVKM in the germline V gene. The CDR3 reads CASSLGDTQYF. DNA for the CDR3: TGTGCCAGCAGTTTGGGAGATACGCAGTATTTT. Full variable domain (rest looked up from reference TRBV28 and TRBJ2-3): DVKVTQSSRYLVKRTGEKVFLECVQDMDHENMFWYRQDPGLGLRLIYFSYDVKMKEKGDIPEGYSVSREKKERFSLILESASTNQTSMYLCASSLGDTQYFGPGTRLTVL.

V and J are TRBV6-1 and TRBJ1-4; 8 bases map to TRBD1. The CDR3 covers 14 residues. The ends lost 6 bases at V and 4 bases at J; junction bases unmatched: 4. From germline, CDR1 is MNHNS and CDR2 SASEGT. CDR3 region: CASSADRVNEKLFF. The DNA for the CDR3 is TGTGCCAGCAGCGCGGACAGGGTTAATGAAAAACTGTTTTTT.

The CDR3 DNA is TGCAGCCTTCCGATTGCCGGGACTAGCGGGGAGCAGTTCTTC. Protein product: CSLPIAGTSGEQFF. The V and J genes are TRBV29-1 and TRBJ2-1, with 12 bases aligning to TRBD2. The V gene's germline CDR1 is SQVTM and CDR2 ANQGSEA. This CDR3 has 14 amino acids. Trimming took 8 bases from V and 10 from J; bases not matched to a gene: 12.

The rearrangement links TRBV25-1 to TRBJ1-6; D unresolved. The germline gives CDR1 MGHDK, CDR2 SYGVNS. Trimming removed 3 bases from V and 13 bases from J, with 10 bases in between. The CDR3 has 12 residues. CDR3 nucleotides: TGTGCCAGCAGTGATGGGTCTCGGCCCCTCCACTTT. Amino acid sequence: CASSDGSRPLHF.

This chain uses TRBV4-2 with TRBJ1-5; D not certain. This CDR3 comprises 15 residues. Trimming removed 3 bases from V and 6 bases from J, with 15 bases in between. CDR1 is LGHNA and CDR2 is YNFKEQ in the germline V gene. The chain's CDR3 is CASSQSAVSPQPQHF. The CDR3, as DNA: TGTGCCAGCAGCCAGTCCGCGGTAAGTCCTCAGCCCCAGCATTTT.

This chain connects TRBV6-5 to TRBJ1-4; the match to TRBD1 covers 8 bases. This CDR3 spans 15 amino acids. Germline values: CDR1 MNHEY, CDR2 SVGAGI. Germline trimming cut 6 bases from V and 7 bases from J; bases unmatched to any gene: 10. The CDR3 DNA sequence: TGTGCCAGCAGGGGATACGGGACAGGCGGTGAAAAACTGTTTTTT. Amino acids: CASRGYGTGGEKLFF.

The chain joins TRBV19 to TRBJ1-5, with D tentatively TRBD1 (5 bases). The CDR3 is made up of 13 amino acids. Trimming removed 5 bases at V and 5 bases at J, with 10 bases between. The V gene's germline CDR1 is LNHDA and CDR2 SQIVND (reference sequence). CDR3 coding DNA: TGTGCCAGTAGTCTACAGGCCTATCAGCCCCAGCATTTT. Encoded protein: CASSLQAYQPQHF.

This rearrangement joins TRBV5-1 to TRBJ2-3; D not resolved. Germline V gene sequence: CDR1 SGHRS, CDR2 YFSETQ. The CDR3 runs 14 residues. V was cut by 4 bases and J by 6 bases, with 15 bases left in between. The CDR3 nucleotides read TGCGCCAGCAGCGGTGCTCTGGTTTGGGATACGCAGTATTTT. Translated: CASSGALVWDTQYF. Using reference TRBV5-1 and TRBJ2-3 for the parts outside the CDR3, the full variable domain is KAGVTQTPRYLIKTRGQQVTLSCSPISGHRSVSWYQQTPGQGLQFLFEYFSETQRNKGNFPGRFSGRQFSNSRSEMNVSTLELGDSALYLCASSGALVWDTQYFGPGTRLTVL.

This clone has a handful of counts. The chain uses TRBV7-2 and TRBJ1-1, with D unclear. Deletions cut 3 bases from V and 1 base from J, with 6 bases between. The germline V gene has CDR1 SGHTA and CDR2 FQGNSA. The CDR3 sequence is 13 residues long. CDR3 region: CASSFRGNTEAFF. For the CDR3, the DNA is TGTGCCAGCAGCTTCAGAGGGAACACTGAAGCTTTCTTT.

In its sample, this clone is large (0.1 to 1%). The V and J genes are TRBV15 and TRBJ2-5; TRBD2 matches 7 bases. Germline V CDR1 and CDR2: LNHNV, YYDKDF (reference sequence). V was pared by 4 bases and J by 4 bases, with 3 bases of the junction left unmatched. This CDR3 is built from 13 residues. In DNA form, the CDR3 reads TGTGCCACCAGCATGATAGCGGGAGAGACCCAGTACTTC. Protein sequence: CATSMIAGETQYF.

The V and J genes are TRBV12-5 and TRBJ1-2; D not resolved. The V end lost 2 bases, the J end lost 7 bases, and 11 bases lay between the germline ends. This CDR3 region has 13 residues. Looked up from germline, CDR1 is LGHNT and CDR2 is FRNRAP. In DNA, the CDR3 is TGTGCTAGTGGTTTGTCGGGTTATGTTGGCTACACCTTC. Translation gives CASGLSGYVGYTF.

The V call is TRBV5-4, the J call TRBJ1-2; D is possibly TRBD1 (5 bases). Trimming took 4 bases from V and 4 from J, leaving 17 bases between them. Germline V gene data show CDR1 as SGHNT and CDR2 as YYREEE (reference sequence). This CDR3 contains 15 residues. The CDR3 is CASSRGGGDGYGYTF. CDR3 sequence (DNA): TGTGCCAGCAGCCGGGGCGGAGGTGATGGCTATGGCTACACCTTC.

This clone has only a few counts. This chain joins TRBV28 and TRBJ1-2; 10 bases align to TRBD1. V dropped 7 bases and J dropped 8; count of bases not matched to a gene: 10. There are 14 residues in the CDR3. CDR1 and CDR2 from the germline V gene are MDHEN and SYDVKM. The DNA of the CDR3 is TGTGCCAGCACGCCGGGGACAGGGGTAGAAGGCTACACCTTC. Translating gives CASTPGTGVEGYTF.

V and J are TRBV27 and TRBJ1-1; the D gene is possibly TRBD1 (6 bases). Germline V gene lookup returns CDR1 MNHEY and CDR2 SMNVEV (reference sequence). The CDR3 has 14 residues. Deletions cut 5 bases from V and 5 bases from J, with 15 bases between. The CDR3 reads CASSSPGVGTEAFF. The CDR3 DNA sequence: TGTGCCAGCAGTAGCCCAGGGGTAGGGACTGAAGCTTTCTTT.

The V gene is TRBV5-1, the J gene TRBJ1-2; D call uncertain. CDR3 size: 13 residues. Germline CDR1 SGHRS, CDR2 YFSETQ. V was cut by 4 bases and J by 0 bases, with 7 bases left in between. CDR3 coding DNA: TGCGCCAGCAGCATAAATTCTAACTATGGCTACACCTTC. Protein: CASSINSNYGYTF.

This clone was recorded at least ten times. V usage is TRBV2 and J usage is TRBJ2-2, with TRBD2 matching 11 bases. CDR3 length equals 16 residues. The J segment lost 5 bases and the V segment lost 5 bases, leaving 7 bases of the junction unmatched. Germline V CDR1 and CDR2: SNHLY, FYNNEI. CDR3 in DNA: TGTGCCAGCAGTTCGTTGGGACTAGCGGAAACCGGGGAGCTGTTTTTT. It yields the protein CASSSLGLAETGELFF.